The rows below give T cell receptor beta chains drawn from one sample of a study of regulatory T cells in long-lasting Graves disease. TCRdb re-analysed the multiplex PCR reads in MiXCR, keeping a single row per CDR3 protein. The table has about 540,000 distinct CDR3 sequences, roughly 14% seen once; the top ten hold roughly 9.7%. This sample was shared with a second study, whose subject was T cells in Graves' hyperthyroidism and ophthalmopathy.

Sequenced material: peripheral blood mononuclear cells (PBMCs), taken at new diagnosis, from a patient treated with antithyroid drugs. These receptors were obtained from a man younger than 40 with Graves disease. Both conserved end residues are trimmed from each CDR3. Each record gives: V gene, D gene, J gene, CDR3 protein. The D gene is left open where the match is weak.

V: TRBV15
D: NA
J: NA
CDR3: ATSRGGAGETQY

V: TRBV5-1
D: NA
J: TRBJ2-3
CDR3: ASRPMTASDTQY

V: TRBV7-2
D: TRBD2
J: TRBJ2-2
CDR3: ASSLDGRATGELF

V: TRBV4-1
D: NA
J: TRBJ1-1
CDR3: ASSQEGRGATEAF

V: TRBV6-2/TRBV6-3
D: TRBD2
J: TRBJ2-2
CDR3: ASTTSVGGELF

V: TRBV9
D: NA
J: TRBJ1-4
CDR3: ASSVDSATNEKLF

V: TRBV2
D: NA
J: TRBJ2-5
CDR3: ASSEEDKETQY

V: TRBV2
D: NA
J: TRBJ1-2
CDR3: ASRIEGGGGFGYT

V: TRBV5-1
D: NA
J: TRBJ1-3
CDR3: ASSLSEGAGGNTIY

V: TRBV6-1
D: NA
J: TRBJ1-3
CDR3: ASSEGSSGNTIY

V: TRBV10-1
D: NA
J: TRBJ1-1
CDR3: ASSKTLSGTEAF

V: TRBV6-1
D: NA
J: TRBJ2-7
CDR3: ASSAPGAYEQY

V: TRBV10-1
D: TRBD1
J: TRBJ1-5
CDR3: ASFRDRFDQPQH

V: TRBV6-1
D: NA
J: TRBJ1-5
CDR3: ASSTGGGQPQH

V: TRBV29-1
D: TRBD2
J: TRBJ2-1
CDR3: SVTGTSGYNEQF

V: TRBV7-2
D: NA
J: TRBJ2-3
CDR3: ASTLGYTQY

V: TRBV19
D: NA
J: TRBJ2-7
CDR3: ASSIDGGLQY

V: TRBV29-1
D: TRBD1
J: TRBJ1-1
CDR3: SVQGSLNTEAF

V: TRBV11-2
D: TRBD2
J: TRBJ2-5
CDR3: ASSWSIAGQETQY

V: TRBV20-1
D: NA
J: TRBJ1-1
CDR3: SARVQANTEAF

V: TRBV6-5
D: NA
J: TRBJ2-1
CDR3: ASSYREIYSEQF

V: TRBV20-1
D: NA
J: TRBJ2-7
CDR3: SASPGSYEQY

V: TRBV5-1
D: TRBD2
J: TRBJ2-5
CDR3: ASSFRAGVQETQY

V: TRBV7-9
D: TRBD2
J: TRBJ2-3
CDR3: ASSTLAGSTDTQY

V: TRBV6-5
D: NA
J: TRBJ2-6
CDR3: ASSSAEDYSGANVLT

V: TRBV12-3/TRBV12-4
D: TRBD1
J: TRBJ2-5
CDR3: ASSLGQGAKTQY

V: TRBV6-1
D: TRBD2
J: TRBJ2-1
CDR3: ASNERESYNEQF

V: TRBV28
D: TRBD2
J: TRBJ2-7
CDR3: ASSPPLASYEQY

V: TRBV6-5
D: TRBD2
J: TRBJ2-3
CDR3: ASSYRGGKTDTRY

V: TRBV12-3/TRBV12-4
D: NA
J: TRBJ1-1
CDR3: ASSLEYTGNTEAF

V: TRBV12-3/TRBV12-4
D: NA
J: TRBJ2-7
CDR3: ASSKPSVYEQY

V: TRBV3-1
D: NA
J: TRBJ2-3
CDR3: ASSGYGTDTQY

V: TRBV25-1
D: NA
J: TRBJ2-7
CDR3: ASSERLPTYEQY

V: TRBV19
D: TRBD2
J: TRBJ2-7
CDR3: ASSISYLAGYEQY

V: TRBV10-3
D: TRBD1
J: TRBJ2-3
CDR3: AADRGRSTDTQY

V: TRBV19
D: NA
J: TRBJ2-3
CDR3: ASTDDTDTQY

V: TRBV13
D: TRBD2
J: TRBJ2-7
CDR3: ASSLQLARTYEQY

V: TRBV20-1
D: TRBD1
J: TRBJ2-1
CDR3: SAAPGQGDYNEQF

V: TRBV2
D: NA
J: TRBJ1-4
CDR3: ASRGGATNEKLF

V: TRBV7-8
D: TRBD2
J: TRBJ2-5
CDR3: ASSHTLAGVFQETQY

V: TRBV29-1
D: TRBD2
J: TRBJ2-3
CDR3: SVGLAGTDTQY

V: TRBV12-3/TRBV12-4
D: NA
J: TRBJ2-7
CDR3: ASRGEGREQY

V: TRBV29-1
D: TRBD1
J: TRBJ2-1
CDR3: SVEAGQGADEQF

V: TRBV29-1
D: NA
J: TRBJ2-7
CDR3: SVDTGFEQY

V: TRBV19
D: NA
J: TRBJ1-1
CDR3: ASSIEGNTEAF

V: TRBV5-4
D: NA
J: TRBJ2-7
CDR3: ASSLEPPGSSSSYEQY

V: TRBV12-3/TRBV12-4
D: TRBD1
J: TRBJ1-4
CDR3: ASSLRTGVEKLF

V: TRBV2
D: NA
J: TRBJ2-3
CDR3: ASKGDTQY

V: TRBV30
D: NA
J: TRBJ1-2
CDR3: AWSPRQLHYGYT

V: TRBV28
D: NA
J: TRBJ1-6
CDR3: ASTPTGRPSPLH

V: TRBV27
D: NA
J: NA
CDR3: ASGNRQERKAF

V: TRBV27
D: NA
J: TRBJ1-2
CDR3: ASSLSGRNYGYT

V: TRBV7-9
D: NA
J: TRBJ2-7
CDR3: ASDARGIEQY

V: TRBV14
D: NA
J: TRBJ2-7
CDR3: ASSQVHSYEQY